This T cell receptor beta chain originates from a study of radiotherapy plus CTLA-4 blockade in lung cancer. This CDR3 region has 15 residues. Germline assignment: CDR1 SGHDT and CDR2 YYEEEE. With 1 base removed from V and 4 bases from J, the gap between germline ends came to 13 bases. Here immunoSEQ multiplex PCR was the method, and the copy in TCRdb shows in-frame clones only, minus some. The profile shows approximately 80,000 clones, under 80% of them singletons. This specimen was peripheral blood, taken from a patient treated with radiotherapy plus ipilimumab. The rearrangement links TRBV5-6 to TRBJ2-3; tentative D call: TRBD1 (6 bases). The sequence derives from a human donor with non-small cell lung cancer whose response to radiotherapy plus ipilimumab could not be evaluated. Some clones in this sample may be carry-over from other donors' samples. Here the CDR3 reads CASSLLLAGADTQYF. The CDR3, as DNA: TGTGCCAGCAGCTTGTTACTCGCAGGGGCAGATACGCAGTATTTT.